This T cell receptor (beta chain) was documented in a study of blood T cell repertoires in COVID-19. About the research overall: Donors in the United States, Italy and Spain gave samples during acute or convalescent COVID-19. PBMCs, B-cell-depleted T cells, or T cells provided the cDNA or gDNA that made up the material.

Original handling: Counts of nucleated cells, estimated from reference gene primer amplification, were obtained. Sequenced by immunoSEQ multiplex PCR; TCRdb stores in-frame clones only, minus some. The DNA gave D and trimming, while V, J and clone size come from that table. The table includes about 150,000 clones, roughly 77% detected once. This CDR3 comprises 16 residues. The germline V gene has CDR1 KGHSH and CDR2 LQKENI. V lost 0 bases and J 8 bases, leaving 17 bases between the germline ends. The sequencing sample was made of peripheral blood. V gene TRBV18 combines with J gene TRBJ2-1, with D unresolved. This receptor was identified in a man in his 60s with acute or convalescent COVID-19. Here the CDR3 reads CASSPPSASARDEQFF. The DNA for the CDR3 is TGTGCCAGCTCACCACCCTCAGCGTCTGCCCGGGATGAGCAGTTCTTC.